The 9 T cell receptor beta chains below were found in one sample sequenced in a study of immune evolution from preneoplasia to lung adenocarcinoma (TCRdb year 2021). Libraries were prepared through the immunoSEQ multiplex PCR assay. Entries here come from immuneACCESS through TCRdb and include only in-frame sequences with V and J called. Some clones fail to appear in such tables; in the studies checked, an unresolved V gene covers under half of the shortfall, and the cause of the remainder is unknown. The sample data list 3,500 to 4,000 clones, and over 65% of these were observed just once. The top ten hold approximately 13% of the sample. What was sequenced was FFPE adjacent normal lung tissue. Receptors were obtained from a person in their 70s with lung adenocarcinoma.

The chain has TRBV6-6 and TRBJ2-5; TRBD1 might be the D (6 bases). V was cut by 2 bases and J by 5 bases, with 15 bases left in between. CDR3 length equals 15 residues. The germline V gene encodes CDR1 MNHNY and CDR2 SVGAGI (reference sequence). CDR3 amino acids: CASSYGVGARETQYF. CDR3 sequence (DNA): TGTGCCAGCAGTTACGGGGTGGGGGCCCGGGAGACCCAGTACTTC.

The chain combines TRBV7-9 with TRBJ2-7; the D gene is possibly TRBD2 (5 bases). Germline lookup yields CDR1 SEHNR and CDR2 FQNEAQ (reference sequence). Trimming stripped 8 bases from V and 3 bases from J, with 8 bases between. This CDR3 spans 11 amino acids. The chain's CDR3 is CASERNYEQYF. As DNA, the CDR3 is TGTGCCAGCGAGCGGAACTACGAGCAGTACTTC.

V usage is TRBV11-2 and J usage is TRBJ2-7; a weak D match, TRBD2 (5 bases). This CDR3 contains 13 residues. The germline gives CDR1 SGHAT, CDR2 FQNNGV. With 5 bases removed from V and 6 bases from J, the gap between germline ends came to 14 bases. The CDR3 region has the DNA TGTGCCAGCAGCCCACAACGAGGGCTCGAGCAGTACTTC. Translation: CASSPQRGLEQYF. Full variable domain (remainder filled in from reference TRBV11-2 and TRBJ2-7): EAGVAQSPRYKIIEKRQSVAFWCNPISGHATLYWYQQILGQGPKLLIQFQNNGVVDDSQLPKDRFSAERLKGVDSTLKIQPAKLEDSAVYLCASSPQRGLEQYFGPGTRLTVT.

DNA of the CDR3: TGTGCCAGCAGCTTCGGGACAGGGTCCGGGGAGCTGTTTTTT. It specifies CASSFGTGSGELFF. The chain links TRBV7-6 to TRBJ2-2, with 9 bases aligning to TRBD1. Germline V gene sequence: CDR1 SGHVS, CDR2 FNYEAQ. This CDR3 is 14 amino acids long. Unmatched junction bases numbered 2, after V lost 3 bases and J lost 6 bases.

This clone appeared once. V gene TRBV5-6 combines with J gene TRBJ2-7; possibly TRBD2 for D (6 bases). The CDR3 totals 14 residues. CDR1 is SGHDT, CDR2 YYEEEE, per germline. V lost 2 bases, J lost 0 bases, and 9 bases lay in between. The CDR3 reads CASSLKGGSYEQYF. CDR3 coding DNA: TGTGCCAGCAGCTTAAAGGGAGGCTCCTACGAGCAGTACTTC.

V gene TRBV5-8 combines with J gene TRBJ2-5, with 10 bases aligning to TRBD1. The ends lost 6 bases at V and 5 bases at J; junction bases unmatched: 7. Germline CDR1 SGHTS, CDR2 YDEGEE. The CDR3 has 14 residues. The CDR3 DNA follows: TGTGCCAGCACCCGGGACAGGGGCACCGAGACCCAGTACTTC. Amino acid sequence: CASTRDRGTETQYF.

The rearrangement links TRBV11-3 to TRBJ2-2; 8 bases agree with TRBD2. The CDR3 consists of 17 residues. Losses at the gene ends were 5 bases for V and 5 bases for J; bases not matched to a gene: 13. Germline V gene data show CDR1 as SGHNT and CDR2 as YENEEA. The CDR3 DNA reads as TGTGCCAGCAGCCAGGCCCCGGGGGGGGGCCTGACCGGGGAGCTGTTTTTT. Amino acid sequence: CASSQAPGGGLTGELFF. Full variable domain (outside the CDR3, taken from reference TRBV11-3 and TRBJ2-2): EAGVVQSPRYKIIEKKQPVAFWCNPISGHNTLYWYLQNLGQGPELLIRYENEEAVDDSQLPKDRFSAERLKGVDSTLKIQPAELGDSAVYLCASSQAPGGGLTGELFFGEGSRLTVL.

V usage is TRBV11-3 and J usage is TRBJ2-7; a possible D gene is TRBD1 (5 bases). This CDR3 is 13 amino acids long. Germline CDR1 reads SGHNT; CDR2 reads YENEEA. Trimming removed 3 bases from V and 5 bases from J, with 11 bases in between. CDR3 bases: TGTGCCAGCAGCTTTCGACAGCTAAACGAGCAGTACTTC. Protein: CASSFRQLNEQYF.

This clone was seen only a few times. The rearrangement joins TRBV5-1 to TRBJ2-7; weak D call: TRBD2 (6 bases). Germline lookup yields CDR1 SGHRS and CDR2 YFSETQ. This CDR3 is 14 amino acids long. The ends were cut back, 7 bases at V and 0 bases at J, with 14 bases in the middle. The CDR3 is CASSSGDSSYEQYF. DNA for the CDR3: TGCGCCAGCTCCTCCGGGGACTCCTCCTACGAGCAGTACTTC.